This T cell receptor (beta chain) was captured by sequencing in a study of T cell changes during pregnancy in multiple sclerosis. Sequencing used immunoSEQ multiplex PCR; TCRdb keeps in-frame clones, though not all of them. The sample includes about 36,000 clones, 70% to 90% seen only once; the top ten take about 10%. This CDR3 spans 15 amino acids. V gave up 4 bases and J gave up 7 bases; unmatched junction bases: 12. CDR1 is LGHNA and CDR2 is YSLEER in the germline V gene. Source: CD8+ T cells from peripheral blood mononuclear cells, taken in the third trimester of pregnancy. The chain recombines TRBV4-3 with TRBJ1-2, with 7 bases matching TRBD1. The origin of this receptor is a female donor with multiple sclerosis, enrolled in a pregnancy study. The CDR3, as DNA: TGCGCCAGCAGCCCCGGGACAGCTATTATACGTGGCTACACCTTC. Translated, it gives CASSPGTAIIRGYTF.